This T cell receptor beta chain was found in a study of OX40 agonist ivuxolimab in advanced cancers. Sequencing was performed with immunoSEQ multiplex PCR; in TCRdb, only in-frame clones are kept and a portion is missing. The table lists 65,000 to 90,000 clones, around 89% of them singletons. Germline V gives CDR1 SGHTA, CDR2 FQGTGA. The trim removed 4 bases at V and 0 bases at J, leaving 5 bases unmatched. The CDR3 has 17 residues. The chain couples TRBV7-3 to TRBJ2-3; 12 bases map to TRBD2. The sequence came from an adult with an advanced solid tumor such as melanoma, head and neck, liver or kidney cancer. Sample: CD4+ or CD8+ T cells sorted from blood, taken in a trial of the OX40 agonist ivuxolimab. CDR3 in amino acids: CASSSAGTSGSTDTQYF. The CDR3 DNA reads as TGTGCCAGCAGCTCCGCCGGGACTAGCGGGAGCACAGATACGCAGTATTTT.